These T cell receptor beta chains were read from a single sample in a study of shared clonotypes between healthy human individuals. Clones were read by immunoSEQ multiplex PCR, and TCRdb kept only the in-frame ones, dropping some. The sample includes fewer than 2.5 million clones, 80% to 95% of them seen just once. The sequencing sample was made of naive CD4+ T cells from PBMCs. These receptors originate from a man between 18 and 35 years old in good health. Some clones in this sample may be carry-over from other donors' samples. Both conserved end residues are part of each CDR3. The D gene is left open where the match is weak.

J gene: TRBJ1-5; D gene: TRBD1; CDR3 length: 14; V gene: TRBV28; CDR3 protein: CASRTGTGNQPQHF
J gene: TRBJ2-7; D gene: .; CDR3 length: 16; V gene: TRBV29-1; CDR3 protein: CSVVGKGGRPEGEQYF
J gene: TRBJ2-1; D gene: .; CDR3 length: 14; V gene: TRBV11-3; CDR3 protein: CASSLDRSYNEQFF
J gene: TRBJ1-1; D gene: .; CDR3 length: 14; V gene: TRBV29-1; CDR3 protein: CSVEFATLNTEAFF
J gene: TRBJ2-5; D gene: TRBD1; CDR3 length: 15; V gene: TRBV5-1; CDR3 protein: CASTLRGPHQETQYF
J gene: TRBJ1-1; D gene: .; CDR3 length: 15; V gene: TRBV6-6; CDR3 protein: CASQPNRAGLTEAFF
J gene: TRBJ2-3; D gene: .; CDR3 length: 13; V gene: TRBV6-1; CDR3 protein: CASSEDSTDTQYF
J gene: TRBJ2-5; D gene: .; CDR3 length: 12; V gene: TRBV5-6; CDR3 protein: CASSRREETQYF
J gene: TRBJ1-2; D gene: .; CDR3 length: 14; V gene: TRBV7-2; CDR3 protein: CASSLGRAAYGYTF
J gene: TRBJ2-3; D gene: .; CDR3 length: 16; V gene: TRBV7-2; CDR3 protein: CASSLAGAGVLDTQYF
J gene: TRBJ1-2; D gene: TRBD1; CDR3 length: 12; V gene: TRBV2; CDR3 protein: CASKGQGGGYTF
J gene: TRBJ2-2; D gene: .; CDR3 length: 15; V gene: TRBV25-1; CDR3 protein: CASSEYGPGTGELFF
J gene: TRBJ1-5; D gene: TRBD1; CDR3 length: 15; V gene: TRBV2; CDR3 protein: CASRGGQGRNQPQHF
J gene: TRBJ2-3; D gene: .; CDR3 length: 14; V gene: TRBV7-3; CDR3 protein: CASSEAGHTDTQYF
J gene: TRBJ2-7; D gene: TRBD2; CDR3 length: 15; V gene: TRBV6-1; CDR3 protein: CASSEWRGLASEQYF
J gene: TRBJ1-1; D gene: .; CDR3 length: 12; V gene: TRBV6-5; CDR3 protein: CASNGLYTEAFF
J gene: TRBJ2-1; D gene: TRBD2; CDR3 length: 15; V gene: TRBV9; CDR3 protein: CASSALAGTYNEQFF
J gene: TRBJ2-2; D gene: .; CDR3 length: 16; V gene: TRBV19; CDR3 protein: CASSAGRQTNTGELFF
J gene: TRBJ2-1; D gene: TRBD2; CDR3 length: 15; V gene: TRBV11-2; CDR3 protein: CASSNSGRAFNEQFF
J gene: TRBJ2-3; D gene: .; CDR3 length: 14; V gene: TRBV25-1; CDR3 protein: CASSDGYGTDTQYF
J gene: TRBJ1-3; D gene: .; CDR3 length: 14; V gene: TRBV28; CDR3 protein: CASSLQGGGNTIYF
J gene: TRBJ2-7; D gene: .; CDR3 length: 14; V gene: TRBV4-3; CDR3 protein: CASSQDPSRNEQYF
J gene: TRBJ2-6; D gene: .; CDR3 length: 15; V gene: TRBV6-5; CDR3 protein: CASSLGGSGANVLTF
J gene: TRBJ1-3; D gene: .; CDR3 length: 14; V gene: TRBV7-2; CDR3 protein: CASSLLGVGNTIYF
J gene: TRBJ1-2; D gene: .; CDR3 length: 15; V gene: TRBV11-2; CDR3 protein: CASSSRTELNYGYTF
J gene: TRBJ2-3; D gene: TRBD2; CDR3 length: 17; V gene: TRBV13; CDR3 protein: CASSSGLAGDPTDTQYF
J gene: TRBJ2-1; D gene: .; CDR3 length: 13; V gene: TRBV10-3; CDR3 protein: CATLAIVGDEQFF
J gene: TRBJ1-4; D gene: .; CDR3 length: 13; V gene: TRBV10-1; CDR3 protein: CASSPAAGEKLFF
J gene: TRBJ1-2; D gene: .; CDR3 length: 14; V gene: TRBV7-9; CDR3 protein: CASSPRRENYGYTF
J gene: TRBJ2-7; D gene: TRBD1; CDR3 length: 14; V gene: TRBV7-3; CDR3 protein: CASSLTGQGDEQYF
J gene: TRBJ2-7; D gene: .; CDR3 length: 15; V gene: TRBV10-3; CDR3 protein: CAISEAAVGTYEQYF
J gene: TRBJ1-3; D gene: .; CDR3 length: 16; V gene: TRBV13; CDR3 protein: CASSLAGKGIGNTIYF
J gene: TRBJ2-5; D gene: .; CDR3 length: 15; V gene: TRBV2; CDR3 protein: CASTVEGTARETQYF
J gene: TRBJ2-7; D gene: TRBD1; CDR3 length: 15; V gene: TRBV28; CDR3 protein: CASSRTGGASYEQYF
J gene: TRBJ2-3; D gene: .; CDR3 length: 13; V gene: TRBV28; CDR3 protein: CASSLRLGDTQYF
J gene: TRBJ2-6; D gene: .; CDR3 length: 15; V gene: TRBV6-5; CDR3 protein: CASSYFSSGANVLTF
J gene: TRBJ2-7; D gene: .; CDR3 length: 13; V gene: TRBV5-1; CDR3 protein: CASSLDTEYEQYF
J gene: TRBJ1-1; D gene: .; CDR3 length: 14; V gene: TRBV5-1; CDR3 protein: CASSSATSPTEAFF
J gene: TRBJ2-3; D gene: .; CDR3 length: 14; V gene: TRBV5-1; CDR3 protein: CASSLDRATDTQYF
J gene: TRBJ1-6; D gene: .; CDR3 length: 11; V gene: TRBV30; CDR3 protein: CAWRRNSPLHF
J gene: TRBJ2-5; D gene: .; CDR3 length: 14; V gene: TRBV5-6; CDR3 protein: CASSLHGGVETQYF
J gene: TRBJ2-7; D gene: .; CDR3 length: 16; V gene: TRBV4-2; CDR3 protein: CASSQGSSGRGHEQYF
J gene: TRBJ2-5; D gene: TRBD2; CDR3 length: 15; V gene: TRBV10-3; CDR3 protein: CAISEGIAGSETQYF